This TCR beta chain was identified in a study of shared clonotypes between healthy human individuals. Study information: Donor composition was a couple of women and three men, aged 18 to 49.

Terminally differentiated effector memory CD45RA+ cells were excluded from the naive CD8 cells, which were CD45RO-negative and positively selected for CCR7. Adult donors, all healthy and HIV-negative, had no recent acute infections or vaccinations. Donors comprised only Caucasian adults living in Nashville, Tennessee. V was trimmed by 0 bases and J by 8 bases, leaving 20 bases between them. CDR1 GTSNPN and CDR2 SVGIG come from the germline V gene (reference sequence). The CDR3 runs to 17 residues. The assay was immunoSEQ multiplex PCR, and TCRdb's table has in-frame clones only and misses some. This table has about 2.2 million clones, just under 95% appearing once.

The sequenced sample consisted of naive CD8+ T cells from PBMCs. This sequence originates from a man aged 18 to 35 in good health. Some clones in this sample may be carry-over from other donors' samples. This rearrangement joins TRBV30 to TRBJ1-6; D not resolved. This CDR3 is CAWSVPSAHQRYSPLHF. The DNA for the CDR3 is TGTGCCTGGAGTGTACCCTCCGCACATCAGAGGTATTCACCCCTCCACTTT.